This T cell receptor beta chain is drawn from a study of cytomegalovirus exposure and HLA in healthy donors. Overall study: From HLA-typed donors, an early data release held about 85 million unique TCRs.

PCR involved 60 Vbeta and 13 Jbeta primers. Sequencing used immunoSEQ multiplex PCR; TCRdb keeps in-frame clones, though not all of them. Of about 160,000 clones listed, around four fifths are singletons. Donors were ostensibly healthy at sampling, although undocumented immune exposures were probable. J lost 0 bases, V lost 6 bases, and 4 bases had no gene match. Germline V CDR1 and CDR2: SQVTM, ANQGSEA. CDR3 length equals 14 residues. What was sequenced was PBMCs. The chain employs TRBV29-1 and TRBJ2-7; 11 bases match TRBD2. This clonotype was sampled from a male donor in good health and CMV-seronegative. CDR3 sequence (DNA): TGCAGCGTATCACTAGCGGGAGCCTCCTACGAGCAGTACTTC. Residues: CSVSLAGASYEQYF.